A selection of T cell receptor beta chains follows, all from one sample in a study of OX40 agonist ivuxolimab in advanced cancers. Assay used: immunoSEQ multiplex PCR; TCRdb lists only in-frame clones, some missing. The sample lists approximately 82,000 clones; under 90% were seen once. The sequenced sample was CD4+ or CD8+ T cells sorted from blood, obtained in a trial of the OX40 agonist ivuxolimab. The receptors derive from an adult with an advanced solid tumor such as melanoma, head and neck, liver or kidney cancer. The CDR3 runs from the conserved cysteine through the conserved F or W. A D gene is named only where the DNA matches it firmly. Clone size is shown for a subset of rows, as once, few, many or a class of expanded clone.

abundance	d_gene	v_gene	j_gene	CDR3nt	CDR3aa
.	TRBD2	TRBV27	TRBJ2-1	TGTGCCAGCAGAAGGATAGGTTCCACGGGAGGGTCCCACAATGAGCAGTTCTTC	CASRRIGSTGGSHNEQFF
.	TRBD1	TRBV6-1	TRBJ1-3	TGTGCCAGCAGCGTGGGACAGGGCTCTGGAAACACCATATATTTT	CASSVGQGSGNTIYF
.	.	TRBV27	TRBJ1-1	TGTGCCAGCAGTCCAGACAGGTTTGTGAACACTGAAGCTTTCTTT	CASSPDRFVNTEAFF
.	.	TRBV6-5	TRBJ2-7	TGTGCCAGCAGTTACTCGGGGGGCGCGCGGAGCGAGCAGTACTTC	CASSYSGGARSEQYF
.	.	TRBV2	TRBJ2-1	TGTGCCAGCAGTGTTGAGATTAAGGGTGAGCAGTTCTTC	CASSVEIKGEQFF
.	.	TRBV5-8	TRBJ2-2	TGTGCCAGCAGACGAGACCCGGGGGCCTACACCGGGGAGCTGTTTTTT	CASRRDPGAYTGELFF
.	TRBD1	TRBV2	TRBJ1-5	TGTGCCAGCAGACAAGACAGGGGGATATATCAGCCCCAGCATTTT	CASRQDRGIYQPQHF
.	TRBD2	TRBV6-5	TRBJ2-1	TGTGCCAGCAGTTATCAGGCTAGCGGGGTCTACAATGAGCAGTTCTTC	CASSYQASGVYNEQFF
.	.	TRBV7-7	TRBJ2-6	TGTGCTAGCAGCTTAGCTACAGGGTCCGGGGCCAACGTCCTGACTTTC	CASSLATGSGANVLTF
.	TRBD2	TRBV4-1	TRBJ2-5	TGCGCCAGCAGCCAAGGTAGCGGGAGGGCTACGGAGACCCAGTACTTC	CASSQGSGRATETQYF
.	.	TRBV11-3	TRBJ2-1	TGTGCCAGCAGCTTAGATTTTGGCCTAGCTGGGGCGAATGAGCAGTTCTTC	CASSLDFGLAGANEQFF
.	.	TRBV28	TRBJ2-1	TGTGCCAGCAGTTCCTTATACAATGAGCAGTTCTTC	CASSSLYNEQFF
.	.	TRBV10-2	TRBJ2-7	TGCGCCAAAAAACGGGACAACTCCTACGAGCAGTACTTC	CAKKRDNSYEQYF
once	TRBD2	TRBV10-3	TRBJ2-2	TGTGCCATCACTAGCGGGACCCCCGGGGAGCTGTTTTTT	CAITSGTPGELFF
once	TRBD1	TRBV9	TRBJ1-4	TGTGCCAGCAGCGTAGCTGGGACAGGGGGCGAAAAACTGTTTTTT	CASSVAGTGGEKLFF
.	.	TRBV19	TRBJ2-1	TGTGCCAGTAGTATAATGTCGAGTTACAATGAGCAGTTCTTC	CASSIMSSYNEQFF
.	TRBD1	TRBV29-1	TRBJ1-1	TGCAGCGTTATACAGGGGGCCGGGACTGAAGCTTTCTTT	CSVIQGAGTEAFF
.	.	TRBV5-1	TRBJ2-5	TGCGCCAGCAGCTTGGGATCCGGGGGTGCCCAAGAGACCCAGTACTTC	CASSLGSGGAQETQYF
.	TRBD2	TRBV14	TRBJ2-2	TGTGCCAGCAGCCAAGCGCTAGCGGGAGCGGGGGAGCTGTTTTTT	CASSQALAGAGELFF
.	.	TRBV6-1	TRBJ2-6	TGTGCCACACAGGGTTCTGGGGCCAACGTCCTGACTTTC	CATQGSGANVLTF
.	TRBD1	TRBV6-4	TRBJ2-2	TGTGCCAGCAGTGAACAGGGGCTCCCCGGGGAGCTGTTTTTT	CASSEQGLPGELFF
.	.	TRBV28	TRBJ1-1	TGTGCCAGCAGTTTAGGGTCAGGGTATATGAACACTGAAGCTTTCTTT	CASSLGSGYMNTEAFF
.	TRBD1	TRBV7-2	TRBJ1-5	TGTGCCAGCACCAACCAGGGGGCGATGAATCAGCCCCAGCATTTT	CASTNQGAMNQPQHF
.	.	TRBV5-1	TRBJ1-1	TGCGCCAGCAGCTTGCGATGGGACACTGAAGCTTTCTTT	CASSLRWDTEAFF
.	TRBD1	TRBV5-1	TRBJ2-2	TGCGCCAGCAGTCCGGGACAGTTGAACACCGGGGAGCTGTTTTTT	CASSPGQLNTGELFF
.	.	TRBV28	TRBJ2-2	TGTGCCAGCAGCCCCTACCTTGGTGGAACCGGGGAGCTGTTTTTT	CASSPYLGGTGELFF
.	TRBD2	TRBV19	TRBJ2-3	TGTGCCAGTAGTCAGCTAGCGGGAGGGCTTCCAGATACGCAGTATTTT	CASSQLAGGLPDTQYF
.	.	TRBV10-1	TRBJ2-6	TGCGCCAGCAGAGAAGCCTCCTCTGGGGCCAACGTCCTGACTTTC	CASREASSGANVLTF
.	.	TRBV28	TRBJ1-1	TGTGCCAGCAGTTTGTCGGGGCTAGCTGAAGCTTTCTTT	CASSLSGLAEAFF
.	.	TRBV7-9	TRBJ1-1	TGTGCCAGCAGCTTAAAAACGGAGAACACTGAAGCTTTCTTT	CASSLKTENTEAFF
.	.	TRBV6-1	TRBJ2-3	TGTGCCAGCAGTGGTGGGATTGATACGCAGTATTTT	CASSGGIDTQYF
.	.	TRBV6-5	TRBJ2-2	TGTGCCAGCAGTTACGGGGGTTACGACACCGGGGAGCTGTTTTTT	CASSYGGYDTGELFF
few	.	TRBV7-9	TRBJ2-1	TGTGCCAGCAGCTTAGGGCTAGTTTCAGGCAATGAGCAGTTCTTC	CASSLGLVSGNEQFF
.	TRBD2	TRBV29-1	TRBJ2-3	TGCAGCGTCCCCGGGGGGACCAAGGGCACAGATACGCAGTATTTT	CSVPGGTKGTDTQYF
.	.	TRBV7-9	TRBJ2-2	TGTGCCAGCACCACGACCAGGGAGCTGTTTTTT	CASTTTRELFF
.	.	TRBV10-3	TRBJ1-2	TGTGCCATCAGTGAGCTCTCGGACTATGGCTACACCTTC	CAISELSDYGYTF
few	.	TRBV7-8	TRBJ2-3	TGTGCCAGCAGCTTAGAATTTACAGATACGCAGTATTTT	CASSLEFTDTQYF
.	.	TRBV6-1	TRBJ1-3	TGTGCCAGCAGGAGGGACATCGGCTCTGGAAACACCATATATTTT	CASRRDIGSGNTIYF
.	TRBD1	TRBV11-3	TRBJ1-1	TGTGCCAGCAGCCTCCAGGGGGACACTGAAGCTTTCTTT	CASSLQGDTEAFF
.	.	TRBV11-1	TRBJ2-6	TGTGCCAGCAGCTCCCAAGGGTCTGGGGCCAACGTCCTGACTTTC	CASSSQGSGANVLTF
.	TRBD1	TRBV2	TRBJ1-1	TGTGCCAGCAGCATAGGGGGCCGAGGGACTGAAGCTTTCTTT	CASSIGGRGTEAFF
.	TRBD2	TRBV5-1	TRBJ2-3	TGCGCCAGCAGCCTGGACACTAGCGGGAATGGAGATACGCAGTATTTT	CASSLDTSGNGDTQYF
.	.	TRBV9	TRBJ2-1	TGTGCCAGCAGCGCCTTAGCGGCGAGCTCCTACAATGAGCAGTTCTTC	CASSALAASSYNEQFF
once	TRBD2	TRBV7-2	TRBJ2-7	TGTGCCAGCAGCTTAGCGTCGGTCCTAGCGGGAACCTACGAGCAGTACTTC	CASSLASVLAGTYEQYF
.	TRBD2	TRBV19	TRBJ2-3	TGTGCCAGTACCCTAGCGGGAGTGGCAGATACGCAGTATTTT	CASTLAGVADTQYF
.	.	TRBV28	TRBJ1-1	TGTGCCAGCACCTCGACTCGGGCAGCTTTCTTT	CASTSTRAAFF
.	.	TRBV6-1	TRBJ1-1	TGTGCCAGCAAGACGGACGTTTCCCTTGGCACTGAAGCTTTCTTT	CASKTDVSLGTEAFF
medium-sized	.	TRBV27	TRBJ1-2	TGTGCCAGCAGTCCCCTCGGCTCGGTGGGAGGCTACACCTTC	CASSPLGSVGGYTF